These T cell receptor beta chains were read from a single sample in a study of early stage breast cancer tumors. TCRdb keeps only in-frame clones here, not all; method: immunoSEQ multiplex PCR. The profile covers around 60,000 clones, with roughly 80% appearing a single time and 3% to 3.5% taken by the ten largest. Input material: blood. The origin of the receptors is a person aged 25-39 years with breast cancer. CDR3s include the opening cysteine and the closing phenylalanine or tryptophan. The order of the fields is D gene, clone size, J gene, V gene, CDR3 protein, CDR3 DNA. D genes are given only for firm matches. Size is omitted from some rows. Given values are once, few, many or a class for expanded clones.

d_call: TRBD2; clone_size: once; j_call: TRBJ2-7; v_call: TRBV27; cdr3_aa: CASSGSGRWGYEQYF; cdr3_nt: TGTGCCAGCAGTGGGAGCGGGAGATGGGGGTACGAGCAGTACTTC
d_call: NA; clone_size: NA; j_call: TRBJ2-7; v_call: TRBV11-2; cdr3_aa: CASTPPFRDGVREQYF; cdr3_nt: TGTGCCAGCACCCCACCCTTCCGGGACGGAGTTCGCGAGCAGTACTTC
d_call: NA; clone_size: NA; j_call: TRBJ2-6; v_call: TRBV28; cdr3_aa: CASRIQGDFWSGANVLTF; cdr3_nt: TGTGCCAGCAGGATTCAGGGAGACTTTTGGTCTGGGGCCAACGTCCTGACTTTC
d_call: NA; clone_size: NA; j_call: TRBJ2-3; v_call: TRBV2; cdr3_aa: CASSETGKTGVSADTQYF; cdr3_nt: TGTGCCAGCAGTGAAACGGGGAAAACGGGAGTGTCTGCAGATACGCAGTATTTT
d_call: TRBD1; clone_size: NA; j_call: TRBJ1-5; v_call: TRBV7-9; cdr3_aa: CASSLGPTGANQPQHF; cdr3_nt: TGTGCCAGCAGCCTCGGCCCAACAGGGGCCAATCAGCCCCAGCATTTT
d_call: NA; clone_size: NA; j_call: TRBJ1-1; v_call: TRBV10-3; cdr3_aa: CATHQGRTEAFF; cdr3_nt: TGTGCCACCCACCAGGGCCGCACTGAAGCTTTCTTT
d_call: NA; clone_size: NA; j_call: TRBJ2-5; v_call: TRBV19; cdr3_aa: CASSIGGGLPQETQYF; cdr3_nt: TGTGCCAGTAGTATAGGTGGAGGGTTACCCCAAGAGACCCAGTACTTC
d_call: NA; clone_size: NA; j_call: TRBJ2-7; v_call: TRBV7-9; cdr3_aa: CASSFRPGRLGYEQYF; cdr3_nt: TGTGCCAGCAGCTTTCGTCCCGGACGTTTGGGCTACGAGCAGTACTTC
d_call: NA; clone_size: once; j_call: TRBJ2-5; v_call: TRBV11-2; cdr3_aa: CASSLAQQETQYF; cdr3_nt: TGTGCCAGCAGCTTAGCACAGCAAGAGACCCAGTACTTC
d_call: NA; clone_size: NA; j_call: TRBJ1-5; v_call: TRBV30; cdr3_aa: CAWSPDYSNQPQHF; cdr3_nt: TGTGCCTGGAGCCCCGACTATAGCAATCAGCCCCAGCATTTT
d_call: NA; clone_size: NA; j_call: TRBJ2-1; v_call: TRBV6-6; cdr3_aa: CASSPGTYNEQFF; cdr3_nt: TGTGCCAGCAGTCCCGGGACATACAATGAGCAGTTCTTC
d_call: NA; clone_size: NA; j_call: TRBJ1-2; v_call: TRBV19; cdr3_aa: CASSIEARSPNYGYTF; cdr3_nt: TGTGCCAGTAGTATTGAGGCCAGAAGTCCTAACTATGGCTACACCTTC
d_call: TRBD2; clone_size: few; j_call: TRBJ2-7; v_call: TRBV2; cdr3_aa: CASSEAKASGSYEQYF; cdr3_nt: TGTGCCAGCAGTGAAGCGAAGGCAAGCGGGAGCTACGAGCAGTACTTC
d_call: NA; clone_size: NA; j_call: TRBJ2-5; v_call: TRBV5-5; cdr3_aa: CASSLDLVLETQYF; cdr3_nt: TGTGCCAGCAGCTTGGATCTAGTGCTGGAGACCCAGTACTTC
d_call: NA; clone_size: once; j_call: TRBJ1-1; v_call: TRBV4-1; cdr3_aa: CASSQDIPSGAEAFF; cdr3_nt: TGCGCCAGCAGCCAAGATATCCCCTCCGGCGCTGAAGCTTTCTTT
d_call: NA; clone_size: NA; j_call: TRBJ2-3; v_call: TRBV10-1; cdr3_aa: CASSDTYPTDTQYF; cdr3_nt: TGCGCCAGCAGTGACACGTACCCCACAGATACGCAGTATTTT
d_call: NA; clone_size: NA; j_call: TRBJ1-1; v_call: TRBV16; cdr3_aa: CASSQPRAGMDTEAFF; cdr3_nt: TGTGCCAGCAGCCAGCCTAGGGCAGGGATGGACACTGAAGCTTTCTTT
d_call: NA; clone_size: few; j_call: TRBJ2-7; v_call: TRBV11-2; cdr3_aa: CASSPRGGSDYEQYF; cdr3_nt: TGTGCCAGCAGCCCCAGGGGCGGGAGCGATTACGAGCAGTACTTC
d_call: TRBD1; clone_size: NA; j_call: TRBJ1-1; v_call: TRBV11-2; cdr3_aa: CASRRPGQGAEAFF; cdr3_nt: TGTGCCAGCAGACGACCGGGACAGGGGGCTGAAGCTTTCTTT
d_call: NA; clone_size: NA; j_call: TRBJ1-1; v_call: TRBV7-8; cdr3_aa: CATGSGPYTEAFF; cdr3_nt: TGTGCCACCGGATCCGGGCCGTACACTGAAGCTTTCTTT
d_call: NA; clone_size: NA; j_call: TRBJ1-6; v_call: TRBV7-2; cdr3_aa: CASSLVPARSYNSPLHF; cdr3_nt: TGTGCCAGCAGCTTAGTACCGGCCCGCTCCTATAATTCACCCCTCCACTTT
d_call: TRBD1; clone_size: NA; j_call: TRBJ1-6; v_call: TRBV19; cdr3_aa: CASRPQGHSSSYNSPLHF; cdr3_nt: TGTGCCAGTAGACCACAGGGGCACTCGAGCTCCTATAATTCACCCCTCCACTTT
d_call: NA; clone_size: NA; j_call: TRBJ1-1; v_call: TRBV6-5; cdr3_aa: CASSYSAGLNTEAFF; cdr3_nt: TGTGCCAGCAGTTACTCGGCGGGGCTGAACACTGAAGCTTTCTTT
d_call: NA; clone_size: NA; j_call: TRBJ2-5; v_call: TRBV6-5; cdr3_aa: CASSPGPLGETQYF; cdr3_nt: TGTGCCAGCAGCCCCGGACCATTGGGGGAGACCCAGTACTTC
d_call: TRBD2; clone_size: NA; j_call: TRBJ2-3; v_call: TRBV7-2; cdr3_aa: CASSFTSGNTDTQYF; cdr3_nt: TGTGCCAGCAGCTTCACTAGCGGCAACACAGATACGCAGTATTTT
d_call: TRBD2; clone_size: NA; j_call: TRBJ2-1; v_call: TRBV18; cdr3_aa: CASRLASGSSEQFF; cdr3_nt: TGTGCCAGCCGTCTAGCTAGCGGGAGTAGTGAGCAGTTCTTC
d_call: NA; clone_size: NA; j_call: TRBJ2-6; v_call: TRBV5-1; cdr3_aa: CASSPDRANVLTF; cdr3_nt: TGCGCCAGCAGCCCCGACAGGGCCAACGTCCTGACTTTC
d_call: TRBD2; clone_size: NA; j_call: TRBJ2-3; v_call: TRBV9; cdr3_aa: CASSVGGGRPDTQYF; cdr3_nt: TGTGCCAGCAGCGTAGGCGGGGGGAGGCCCGATACGCAGTATTTT